Listed below are T cell receptor beta chains from one sample, sequenced in a study of vaccination effects on CD4 cells after COVID-19. Antigens of these TCRs are unknown. TCRdb's table, derived via immunoSEQ multiplex PCR, lists solely in-frame clones and lacks some. The profile covers tens of thousands of clones, with 73% appearing a single time and roughly 2% taken by the ten largest. The material was CD4+ T cells from PBMCs cultured without peptide, obtained after COVID-19 vaccination. The receptor source for this set is a human donor who received a COVID-19 vaccine. Each CDR3 is given with its conserved first and last residue. D genes are given only for firm matches. Not all rows give a size; the values are once, few, many and, for expanded clones, a class.

>TRBV5-1|-|-|TRBJ1-1
TGCGCCAGCAGCTGGGGGACGTTGGGGGTTATGGCTGAAGCTTTCTTT
CASSWGTLGVMAEAFF
>TRBV19|-|-|TRBJ1-4
TGTGCCAGTAGTATAAACGGGATTCGTGGGAATGAAAAACTGTTTTTT
CASSINGIRGNEKLFF
>TRBV7-8|TRBD1|-|TRBJ1-1
TGTGCCAGCAGCTTAGGCTCGACAGGGAGAACTGAAGCTTTCTTT
CASSLGSTGRTEAFF
>TRBV6-5|-|-|TRBJ1-4
TGTGCCAGCTCCTTCCCAGGGGAACTGTTTTTT
CASSFPGELFF
>TRBV5-1|-|-|TRBJ2-1
TGCGCCAGCAGCTTGGCGGGGTGGGCCTACAATGAGCAGTTCTTC
CASSLAGWAYNEQFF
>TRBV15|-|-|TRBJ2-3
TGTGCCTCCGTGGCGCCTAGCACAGATACGCAGTATTTT
CASVAPSTDTQYF
>TRBV5-4|TRBD1|-|TRBJ1-1
TGTGCCAGCAGCTCTGGCTCAGGGGGGCAGACTGAAGCTTTCTTT
CASSSGSGGQTEAFF
>TRBV6-2/TRBV6-3|-|-|TRBJ1-1
TGTGCCAGCAGTAAACTGACAGGAGACACTGAAGCTTTCTTT
CASSKLTGDTEAFF
>TRBV2|-|-|TRBJ1-5
TGTGCCAGCAAGGGTTCCTCTGGAAATCAGCCCCAGCATTTT
CASKGSSGNQPQHF
>TRBV9|-|-|TRBJ1-1
TGTGCCAGCAGCCCTCGAACTGAAGCTTTCTTT
CASSPRTEAFF
>TRBV12-5|TRBD1|-|TRBJ2-3
TGTGCTAGTGGTCCCCTAGGTGGGACAGGGGAATCGGATACGCAGTATTTT
CASGPLGGTGESDTQYF
>TRBV2|-|-|TRBJ1-5
TGTGCCAGCAGCCCAAGAAATCAGCCCCAGCATTTT
CASSPRNQPQHF
>TRBV7-2|-|-|TRBJ1-3
TGTGCCAGCAGCCCCACCCAGGGTCTCTCTGGAAACACCATATATTTT
CASSPTQGLSGNTIYF
>TRBV3-1/TRBV3-2|TRBD2|-|TRBJ2-1
TGTGCCAGCAGCCAACTAGCGGGGGGGGAAAATGAGCAGTTCTTC
CASSQLAGGENEQFF
>TRBV2|-|few|TRBJ1-2
TGTGCCAGCGGTGGGGAGAGGGACACCGATAACTATGGCTACACCTTC
CASGGERDTDNYGYTF
>TRBV25-1|-|-|TRBJ1-3
TGTGCCAGCAGTTTTTTTGGGCAGGGGAATGGAAACACCATATATTTT
CASSFFGQGNGNTIYF
>TRBV7-9|-|-|TRBJ2-6
TGTGCCAGCAGCTTAATGGCCGCAGCTGGGGCCAACGTCCTGACTTTC
CASSLMAAAGANVLTF
>TRBV7-2|-|-|TRBJ1-1
TGTGCCAGCAGCCTTAGCGTTACAGGGTTTGCTTTCTTT
CASSLSVTGFAFF
>TRBV6-5|TRBD1|-|TRBJ1-6
TGTGCCAGCAGTACACAGGGGGCGCGAGCTTCACCCCTCCACTTT
CASSTQGARASPLHF